The clone carrying this TCR beta chain has only one observation. RNA, at about 0.45 to 1 ug, was reverse transcribed with random hexamers. Across 54 Vbeta and 13 Jbeta, TCR beta CDR3 was amplified with immunoSEQ multiplex PCR. TCRdb re-analysed the immunoSEQ multiplex PCR reads in MiXCR, keeping a single row per CDR3 protein. The sample consists of some 100,000 distinct CDR3 sequences, around 95% of them appearing once. The data stem from a study of CD8 T cells in Susac syndrome. Germline CDR1 SEHNR, CDR2 FQNEAQ (reference sequence). V was clipped by 5 bases and J by 4 bases, with 17 bases between them. There are 15 residues in the CDR3.

The clonotype comes from a human donor in good health. V usage is TRBV7-9 and J usage is TRBJ1-2; D remains ambiguous. Specimen: CD4+ T cells from PBMCs. CDR3 sequence (DNA): TGTGCCAGCAGCCCAAAAGGAGCGGCGTTCTATGGCTACACCTTC. Encoded protein: CASSPKGAAFYGYTF.